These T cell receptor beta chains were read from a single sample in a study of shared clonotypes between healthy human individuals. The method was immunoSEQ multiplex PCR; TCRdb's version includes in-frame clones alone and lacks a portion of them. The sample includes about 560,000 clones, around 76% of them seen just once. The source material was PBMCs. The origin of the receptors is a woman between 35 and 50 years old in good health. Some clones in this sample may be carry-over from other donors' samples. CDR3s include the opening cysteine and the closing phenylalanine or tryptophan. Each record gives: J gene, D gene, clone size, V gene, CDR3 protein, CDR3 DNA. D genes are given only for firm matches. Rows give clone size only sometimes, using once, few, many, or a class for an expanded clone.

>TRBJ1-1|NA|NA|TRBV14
CASSQVRNFVQAFF
TGTGCCAGCAGCCAAGTTCGGAACTTCGTGCAAGCTTTCTTT
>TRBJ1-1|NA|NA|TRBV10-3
CAISSSEGGAFF
TGTGCCATCAGTTCATCGGAGGGGGGGGCTTTCTTT
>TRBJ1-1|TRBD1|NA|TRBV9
CASSVSPGTGVRTEAFF
TGTGCCAGCAGCGTATCGCCCGGGACAGGGGTCAGGACTGAAGCTTTCTTT
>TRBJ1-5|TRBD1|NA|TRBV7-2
CASSLVGQGVQPQHF
TGTGCCAGCAGCTTAGTAGGGCAGGGGGTTCAGCCCCAGCATTTT
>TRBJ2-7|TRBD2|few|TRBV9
CASSPLAGGPNEQYF
TGTGCCAGCAGCCCACTCGCGGGAGGGCCAAACGAGCAGTACTTC
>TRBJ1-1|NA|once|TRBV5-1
CASSFGAAGTEAFF
TGCGCCAGCAGCTTCGGGGCGGCGGGCACTGAAGCTTTCTTT
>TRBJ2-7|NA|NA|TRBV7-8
CASSPYRQSSYEQYF
TGTGCCAGCAGCCCCTACCGACAGAGCTCCTACGAGCAGTACTTC
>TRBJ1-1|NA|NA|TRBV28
CASYGPNTEAFF
TGTGCCAGCTATGGACCGAACACTGAAGCTTTCTTT
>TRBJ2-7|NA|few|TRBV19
CASSRYRAYEQYF
TGTGCCAGTAGTAGGTACAGAGCCTACGAGCAGTACTTC
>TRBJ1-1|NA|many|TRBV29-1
CSVDRAGGYTEAFF
TGCAGCGTTGACAGGGCGGGGGGGTACACTGAAGCTTTCTTT
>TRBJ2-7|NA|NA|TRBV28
CASNSILSGYEQYF
TGTGCCAGCAACTCGATTTTGTCGGGGTACGAGCAGTACTTC
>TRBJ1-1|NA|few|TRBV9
CASSESVGSYTEAFF
TGTGCCAGCAGCGAGTCAGTGGGATCCTACACTGAAGCTTTCTTT
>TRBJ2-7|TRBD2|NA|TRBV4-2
CASSQDLLAGESYEQYF
TGTGCCAGCAGCCAGGACCTCTTAGCGGGAGAGTCCTACGAGCAGTACTTC
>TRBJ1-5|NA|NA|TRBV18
CASSQGTLDVNQPQHF
TGTGCCAGCTCCCAAGGGACCCTCGACGTCAATCAGCCCCAGCATTTT
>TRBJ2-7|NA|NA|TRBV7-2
CASSYGPFSYEQYF
TGTGCCAGCAGCTATGGACCGTTTTCCTACGAGCAGTACTTC
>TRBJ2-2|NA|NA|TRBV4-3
CASSQGRGELFF
TGCGCCAGCAGCCAAGGAAGGGGGGAGCTGTTTTTT
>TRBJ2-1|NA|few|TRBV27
CASSFRYEQFF
TGTGCCAGCAGTTTTAGATATGAGCAGTTCTTC
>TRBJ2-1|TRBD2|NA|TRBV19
CASSTRLAGGYNEQFF
TGTGCCAGTAGTACCAGACTAGCGGGAGGATACAATGAGCAGTTCTTC
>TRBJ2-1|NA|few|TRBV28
CASSPPRREIEQFF
TGTGCCAGCAGTCCGCCGAGGCGGGAAATTGAGCAGTTCTTC
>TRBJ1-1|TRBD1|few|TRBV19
CASSIGTGSPEAFF
TGTGCCAGTAGTATCGGGACAGGGAGCCCCGAAGCTTTCTTT
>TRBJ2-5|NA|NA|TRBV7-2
CASSGVIQETQYF
TGTGCCAGCAGCGGCGTGATCCAAGAGACCCAGTACTTC
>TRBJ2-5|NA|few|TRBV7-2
CASSLTAETGLRETQYF
TGTGCCAGCAGCTTAACGGCGGAAACTGGCTTGCGAGAGACCCAGTACTTC
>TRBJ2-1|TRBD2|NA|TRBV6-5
CASSLGLAGSEQFF
TGTGCCAGCAGCCTCGGACTAGCGGGAAGTGAGCAGTTCTTC
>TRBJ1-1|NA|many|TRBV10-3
CASNDRRNVDTEAFF
TGTGCCAGCAACGACAGAAGAAATGTGGACACTGAAGCTTTCTTT
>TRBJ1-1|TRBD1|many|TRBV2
CASSITITAGQGGGRSTEAFF
TGTGCCAGCAGCATTACCATAACAGCCGGACAGGGCGGGGGGAGATCGACTGAAGCTTTCTTT
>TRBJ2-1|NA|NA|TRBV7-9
CASTGPNNEQFF
TGTGCCAGCACCGGACCAAACAATGAGCAGTTCTTC
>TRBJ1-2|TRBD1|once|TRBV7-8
CASSSGTGLYGYTF
TGTGCCAGCAGCTCAGGGACAGGCCTCTATGGCTACACCTTC
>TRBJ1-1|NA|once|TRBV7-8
CASSLAVRLNTEAFF
TGTGCCAGCAGCTTAGCAGTCAGACTGAACACTGAAGCTTTCTTT
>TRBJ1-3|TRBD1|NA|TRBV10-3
CATVPTGGWGNTIYF
TGTGCCACCGTACCGACAGGGGGCTGGGGAAACACCATATATTTT